This TCR beta chain was captured by sequencing in a study of monozygotic twins with inflammatory bowel disease. Germline CDR1 and CDR2: SGHAT and FQNNGV. The CDR3 length is 13 residues. Collection of a roughly 2.5 ml blood sample took place per donor. Template switching appended UMIs that held a 6-nucleotide sample barcode. TCRdb re-called the 5' RACE reads and catalogs CDR3 proteins one per entry, DNA excluded. The sample holds tens of thousands of distinct CDR3 sequences. The sample comprised blood. The sequence came from a human donor with ulcerative colitis or Crohn's disease, or a healthy co-twin of an affected twin (not recorded which). This rearrangement joins TRBV11-2 to TRBJ2-2; the TCRdb D gene call, TRBD1, has no DNA to confirm it. The CDR3 is CASSLEGAGELFF.